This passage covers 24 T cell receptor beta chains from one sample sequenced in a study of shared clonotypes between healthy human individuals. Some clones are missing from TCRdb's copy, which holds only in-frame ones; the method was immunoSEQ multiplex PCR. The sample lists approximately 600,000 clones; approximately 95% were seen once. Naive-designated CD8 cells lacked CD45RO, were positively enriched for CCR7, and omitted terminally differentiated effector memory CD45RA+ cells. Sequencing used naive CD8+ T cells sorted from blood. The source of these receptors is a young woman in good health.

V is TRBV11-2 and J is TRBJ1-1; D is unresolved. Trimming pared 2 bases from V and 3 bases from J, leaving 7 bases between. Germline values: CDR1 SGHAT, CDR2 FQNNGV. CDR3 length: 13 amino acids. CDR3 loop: CASSLLAYTEAFF. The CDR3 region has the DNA TGTGCCAGCAGCTTACTGGCCTACACTGAAGCTTTCTTT.

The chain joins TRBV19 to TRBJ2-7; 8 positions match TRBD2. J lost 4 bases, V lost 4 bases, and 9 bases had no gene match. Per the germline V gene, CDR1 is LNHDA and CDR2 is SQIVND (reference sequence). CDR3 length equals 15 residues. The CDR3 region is CASSSFAGGGYEQYF. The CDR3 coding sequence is TGTGCCAGTAGTAGTTTCGCGGGAGGAGGGTACGAGCAGTACTTC.

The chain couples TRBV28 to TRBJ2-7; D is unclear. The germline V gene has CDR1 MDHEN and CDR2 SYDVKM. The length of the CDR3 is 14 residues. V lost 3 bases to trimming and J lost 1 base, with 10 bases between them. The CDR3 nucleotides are TGTGCCAGCAGTTTTCGGCTAGTTTCCTACGAGCAGTACTTC. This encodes CASSFRLVSYEQYF.

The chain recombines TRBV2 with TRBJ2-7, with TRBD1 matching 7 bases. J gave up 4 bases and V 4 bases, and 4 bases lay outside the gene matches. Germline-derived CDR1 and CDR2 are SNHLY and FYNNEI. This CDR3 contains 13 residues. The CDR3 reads CASSGQGRYEQYF. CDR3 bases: TGTGCCAGCAGTGGACAGGGCCGGTACGAGCAGTACTTC.

CDR3 in DNA: TGTGCCAGCAGTTTAATACAGGGGGGCACAGATACGCAGTATTTT. It translates to CASSLIQGGTDTQYF. The J gene is TRBJ2-3, the V gene TRBV27; 8 nucleotides align to TRBD1. Trimming cost V 2 bases and J 1 base; bases outside gene matches: 2. The germline V gene encodes CDR1 MNHEY and CDR2 SMNVEV (reference sequence). The CDR3 length is 15 residues.

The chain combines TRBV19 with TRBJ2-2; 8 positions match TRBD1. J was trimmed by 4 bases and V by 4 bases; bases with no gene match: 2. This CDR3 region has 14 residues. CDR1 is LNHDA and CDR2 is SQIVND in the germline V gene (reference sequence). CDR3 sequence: CASSTDRATGELFF. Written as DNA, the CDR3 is TGTGCCAGTAGTACGGACAGGGCCACCGGGGAGCTGTTTTTT.

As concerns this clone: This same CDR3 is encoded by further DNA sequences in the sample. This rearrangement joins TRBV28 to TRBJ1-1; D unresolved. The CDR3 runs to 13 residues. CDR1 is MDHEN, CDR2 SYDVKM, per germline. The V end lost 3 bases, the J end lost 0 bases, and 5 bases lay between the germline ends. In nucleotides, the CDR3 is TGTGCCAGCAGTTTGACCCTGAACACTGAAGCTTTCTTT. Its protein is CASSLTLNTEAFF.

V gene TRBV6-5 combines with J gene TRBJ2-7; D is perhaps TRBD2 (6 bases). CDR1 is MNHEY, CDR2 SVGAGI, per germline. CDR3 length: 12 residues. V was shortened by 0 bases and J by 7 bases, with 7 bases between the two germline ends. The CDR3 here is CASSYSLAEQYF. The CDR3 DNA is TGTGCCAGCAGTTACTCACTAGCTGAGCAGTACTTC.

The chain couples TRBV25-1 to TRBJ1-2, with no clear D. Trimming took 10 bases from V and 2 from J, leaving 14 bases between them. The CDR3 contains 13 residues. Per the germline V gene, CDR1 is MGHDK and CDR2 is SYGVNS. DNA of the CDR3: TGTGCCACCTTCTCGGGTAGCAACTATGGCTACACCTTC. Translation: CATFSGSNYGYTF.

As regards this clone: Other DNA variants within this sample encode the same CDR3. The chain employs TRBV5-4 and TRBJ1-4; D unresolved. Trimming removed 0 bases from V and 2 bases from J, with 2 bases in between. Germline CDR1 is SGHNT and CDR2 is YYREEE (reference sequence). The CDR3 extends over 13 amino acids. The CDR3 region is CASSLETNEKLFF. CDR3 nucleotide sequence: TGTGCCAGCAGCTTGGAGACTAATGAAAAACTGTTTTTT. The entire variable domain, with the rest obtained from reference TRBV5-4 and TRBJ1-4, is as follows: ETGVTQSPTHLIKTRGQQVTLRCSSQSGHNTVSWYQQALGQGPQFIFQYYREEENGRGNFPPRFSGLQFPNYSSELNVNALELDDSALYLCASSLETNEKLFFGSGTQLSVL.

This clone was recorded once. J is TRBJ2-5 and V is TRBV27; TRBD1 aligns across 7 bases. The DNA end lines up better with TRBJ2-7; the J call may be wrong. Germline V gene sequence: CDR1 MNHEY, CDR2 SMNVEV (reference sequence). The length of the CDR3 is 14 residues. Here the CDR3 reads CASTVTGSSYEQYF. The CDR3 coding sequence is TGTGCCAGCACCGTGACAGGGTCGTCCTACGAGCAGTACTTC.

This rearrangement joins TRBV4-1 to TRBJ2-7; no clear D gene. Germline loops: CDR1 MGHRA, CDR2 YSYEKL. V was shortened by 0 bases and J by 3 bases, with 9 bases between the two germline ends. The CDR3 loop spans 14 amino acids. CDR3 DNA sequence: TGCGCCAGCAGCCAAGAACTCCATGGCTACGAGCAGTACTTC. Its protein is CASSQELHGYEQYF.

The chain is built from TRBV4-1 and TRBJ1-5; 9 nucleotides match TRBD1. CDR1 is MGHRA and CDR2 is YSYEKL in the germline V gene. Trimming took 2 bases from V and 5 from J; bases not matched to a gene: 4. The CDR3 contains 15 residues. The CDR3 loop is CASSQYRGQDQPQHF. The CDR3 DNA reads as TGCGCCAGCAGCCAATACAGGGGGCAGGATCAGCCCCAGCATTTT.

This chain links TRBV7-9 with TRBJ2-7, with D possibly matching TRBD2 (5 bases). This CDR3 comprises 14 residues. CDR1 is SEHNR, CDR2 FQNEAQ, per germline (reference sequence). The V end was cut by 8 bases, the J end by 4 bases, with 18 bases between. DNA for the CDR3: TGTGCCAGCGGTGGGAGCGGCCTGGGTTACGAGCAGTACTTC. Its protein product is CASGGSGLGYEQYF.

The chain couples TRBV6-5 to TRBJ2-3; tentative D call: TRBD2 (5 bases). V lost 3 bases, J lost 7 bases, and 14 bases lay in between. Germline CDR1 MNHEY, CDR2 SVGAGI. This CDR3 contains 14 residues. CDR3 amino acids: CASSYSATRNTQYF. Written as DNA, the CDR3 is TGTGCCAGCAGTTATTCGGCTACTAGAAATACGCAGTATTTT.

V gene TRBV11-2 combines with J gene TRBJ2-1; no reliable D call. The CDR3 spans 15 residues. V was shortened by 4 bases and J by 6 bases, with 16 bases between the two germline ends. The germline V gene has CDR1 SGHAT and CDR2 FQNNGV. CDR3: CASSYSPTATNEQFF. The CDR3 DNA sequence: TGTGCCAGCAGCTATAGCCCTACAGCGACCAATGAGCAGTTCTTC.

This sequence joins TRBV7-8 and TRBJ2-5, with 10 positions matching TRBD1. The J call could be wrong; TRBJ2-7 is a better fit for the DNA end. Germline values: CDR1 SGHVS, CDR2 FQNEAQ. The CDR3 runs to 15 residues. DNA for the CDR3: TGTGCCAGCAGCTTAGCCGCCGGGACAGGGGACGAGCAGTACTTC. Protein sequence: CASSLAAGTGDEQYF.

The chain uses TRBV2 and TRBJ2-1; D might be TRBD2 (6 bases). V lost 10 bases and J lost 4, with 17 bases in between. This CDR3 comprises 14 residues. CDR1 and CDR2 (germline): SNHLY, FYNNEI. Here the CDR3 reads CATTRRAQYNEQFF. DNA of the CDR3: TGTGCCACGACCCGGAGGGCCCAATACAATGAGCAGTTCTTC. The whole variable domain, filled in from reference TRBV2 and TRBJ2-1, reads EPEVTQTPSHQVTQMGQEVILRCVPISNHLYFYWYRQILGQKVEFLVSFYNNEISEKSEIFDDQFSVERPDGSNFTLKIRSTKLEDSAMYFCATTRRAQYNEQFFGPGTRLTVL.

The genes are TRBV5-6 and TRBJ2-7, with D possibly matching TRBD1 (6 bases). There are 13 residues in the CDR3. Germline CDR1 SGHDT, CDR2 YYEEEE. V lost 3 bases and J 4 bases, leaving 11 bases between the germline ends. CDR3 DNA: TGTGCCAGCAGCTGGGCCCAGGGGTACGAGCAGTACTTC. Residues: CASSWAQGYEQYF. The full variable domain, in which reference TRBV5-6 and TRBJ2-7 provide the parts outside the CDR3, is DAGVTQSPTHLIKTRGQQVTLRCSPKSGHDTVSWYQQALGQGPQFIFQYYEEEERQRGNFPDRFSGHQFPNYSSELNVNALLLGDSALYLCASSWAQGYEQYFGPGTRLTVT.

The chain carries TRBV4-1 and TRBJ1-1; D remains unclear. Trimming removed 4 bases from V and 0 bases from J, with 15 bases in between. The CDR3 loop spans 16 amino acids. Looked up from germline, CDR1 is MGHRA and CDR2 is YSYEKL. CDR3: CASSPFFRILNTEAFF. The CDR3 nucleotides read TGCGCCAGCAGCCCTTTTTTTCGGATCCTGAACACTGAAGCTTTCTTT.

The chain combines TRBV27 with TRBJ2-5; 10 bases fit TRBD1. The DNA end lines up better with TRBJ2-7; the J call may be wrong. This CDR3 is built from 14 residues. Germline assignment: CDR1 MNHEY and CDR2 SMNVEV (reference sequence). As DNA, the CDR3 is TGTGCCAGTTCCGGGACAGGGGTTTCCTACGAGCAGTACTTC. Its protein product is CASSGTGVSYEQYF.

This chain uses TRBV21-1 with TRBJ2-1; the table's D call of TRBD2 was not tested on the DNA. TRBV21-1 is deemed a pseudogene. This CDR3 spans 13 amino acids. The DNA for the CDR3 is TGTGCCAGCAGCAGGAAACTAGCGGGAGGAAGGTTCTTC. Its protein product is CASSRKLAGGRFF.

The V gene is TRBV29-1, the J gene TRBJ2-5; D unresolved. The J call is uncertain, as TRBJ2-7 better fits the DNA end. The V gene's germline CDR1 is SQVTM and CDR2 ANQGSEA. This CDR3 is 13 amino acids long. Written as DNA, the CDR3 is TGCAGCGCCCGGTGGGGAATCTCCTACGAGCAGTACTTC. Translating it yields CSARWGISYEQYF.

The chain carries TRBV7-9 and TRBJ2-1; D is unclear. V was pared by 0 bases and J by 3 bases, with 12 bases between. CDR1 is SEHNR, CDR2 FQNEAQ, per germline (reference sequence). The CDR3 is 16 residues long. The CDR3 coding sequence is TGTGCCAGCAGCTTAGCGAGTCAGCCTGACTACAATGAGCAGTTCTTC. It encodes CASSLASQPDYNEQFF.